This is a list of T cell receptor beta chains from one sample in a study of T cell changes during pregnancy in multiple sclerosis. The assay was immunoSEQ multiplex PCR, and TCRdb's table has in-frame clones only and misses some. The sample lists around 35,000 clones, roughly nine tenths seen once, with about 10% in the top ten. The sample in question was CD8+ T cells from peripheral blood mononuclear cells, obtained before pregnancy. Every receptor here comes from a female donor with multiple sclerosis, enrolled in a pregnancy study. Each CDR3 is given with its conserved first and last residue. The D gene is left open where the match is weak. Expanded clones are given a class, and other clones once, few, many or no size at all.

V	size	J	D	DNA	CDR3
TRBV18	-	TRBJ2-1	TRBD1	TGTGCCAGCTCACCTCCCGGGACAGGGGTTAAAGATGAGCAGTTCTTC	CASSPPGTGVKDEQFF
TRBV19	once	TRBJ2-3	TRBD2	TGTGCCAGTAGTAGACTAGCCGATACGCAGTATTTT	CASSRLADTQYF
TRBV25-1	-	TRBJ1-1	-	TGTGCCAGCAGTCCTCGGGGAGGGGGGGCCCTCATGAACACTGAAGCTTTCTTT	CASSPRGGGALMNTEAFF
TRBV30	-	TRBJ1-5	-	TGTGCCTGGAGTGTATTGGGGCTTGGGAATCAGCCCCAGCATTTT	CAWSVLGLGNQPQHF
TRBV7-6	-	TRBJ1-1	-	TGTGCCAGCAGCGAATGGGATCCGGACAGACCGAACACTGAAGCTTTCTTT	CASSEWDPDRPNTEAFF
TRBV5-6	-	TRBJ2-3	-	TGCGCCAGCAGCCTATGGACAGCGGATACGCAGTATTTT	CASSLWTADTQYF
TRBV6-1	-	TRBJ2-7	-	TGTGCCAGCAGTGAACGAATGAGCTACGAGCAGTACTTC	CASSERMSYEQYF
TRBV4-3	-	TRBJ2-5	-	TGCGCCAGCAGCCAAGATGAGGGCGGGATGGAGACCCAGTACTTC	CASSQDEGGMETQYF
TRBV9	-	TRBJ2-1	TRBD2	TGTGCCAGCAGCGCCGATCTAGCGGGAGGTCTCTACAATGAGCAGTTCTTC	CASSADLAGGLYNEQFF
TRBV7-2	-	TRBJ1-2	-	TGTGCCAGCAGCTCCCCAGGGCAGCTTGACTATGGCTACACCTTC	CASSSPGQLDYGYTF
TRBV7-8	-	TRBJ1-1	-	TGTGCCAGCAGCGAAGGACAGCAAGATTATGAAGCTTTCTTT	CASSEGQQDYEAFF
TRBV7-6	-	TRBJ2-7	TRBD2	TGTGCCAGCAGCTTAACCCAAGCGGCGGGGGAGTACGAGCAGTACTTC	CASSLTQAAGEYEQYF
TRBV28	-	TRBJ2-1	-	TGTGCCAGCAGCAAACTAGCCCTCAGCTCCTACAATGAGCAGTTCTTC	CASSKLALSSYNEQFF
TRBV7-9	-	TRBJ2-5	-	TGTGCCAGCAGCTCAGGGAGGGAGACCCAGTACTTC	CASSSGRETQYF
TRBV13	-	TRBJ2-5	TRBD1	TGTGCCAGCAGCGCCGTGCAGGGGGAAGAGACCCAGTACTTC	CASSAVQGEETQYF
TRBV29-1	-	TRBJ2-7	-	TGCAGCGTTGAGAGCAGGGACTACGAGCAGTACTTC	CSVESRDYEQYF
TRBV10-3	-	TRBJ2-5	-	TGTGCCATCGGAGTGGGGGGAGCAGAGACCCAGTACTTC	CAIGVGGAETQYF
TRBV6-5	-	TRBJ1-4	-	TGTGCCAGCAGCGCAGGGGTTGGGAAACTGTTTTTT	CASSAGVGKLFF
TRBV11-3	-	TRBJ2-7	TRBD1	TGTGCCAGCAGCCAAACAGCGGGACAGGGGAGAGAGCAGTACTTC	CASSQTAGQGREQYF
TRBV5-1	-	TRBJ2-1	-	TGCGCCAGCGTGGAGGGGGGGTTATACAATGAGCAGTTCTTC	CASVEGGLYNEQFF
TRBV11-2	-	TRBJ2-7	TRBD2	TGTGCCAGCAGCGTAGCGGGAGTCCGGCGCGAGCAGTACTTC	CASSVAGVRREQYF
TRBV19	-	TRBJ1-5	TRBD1	TGTGCCAGTTGCCCGATACAGGGGCGAAGCAATCAGCCCCAGCATTTT	CASCPIQGRSNQPQHF
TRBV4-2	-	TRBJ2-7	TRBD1	TGTGCCAGCAGCCAAACAGGGGAAGCCGAGCAGTACTTC	CASSQTGEAEQYF
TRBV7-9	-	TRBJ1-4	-	TGTGCCAGCAGCCTTCGGAGCCGACCTAATGAAAAACTGTTTTTT	CASSLRSRPNEKLFF
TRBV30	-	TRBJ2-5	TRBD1	TGTGCCTGGAGTTCCGGGACAGGGAAGGATCTGGGAGAGACCCAGTACTTC	CAWSSGTGKDLGETQYF
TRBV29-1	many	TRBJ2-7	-	TGCAGCGTTGAGGTCACAGACTACGAGCAGTACTTC	CSVEVTDYEQYF
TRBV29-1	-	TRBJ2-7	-	TGCAGCGTTGAAGATCGAATCGCAGGTTACGAGCAGTACTTC	CSVEDRIAGYEQYF
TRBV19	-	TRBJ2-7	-	TGTGCCAGTAGCGCGGGACAGAACTACGAGCAGTACTTC	CASSAGQNYEQYF
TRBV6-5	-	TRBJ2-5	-	TGTGCCAGCAGCCGAGGGTCCAGAGAGACCCAGTACTTC	CASSRGSRETQYF
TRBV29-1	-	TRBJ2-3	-	TGCAGCGTTGCGGTGCGGCCCACAGATACGCAGTATTTT	CSVAVRPTDTQYF
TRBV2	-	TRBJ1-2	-	TGTGCCAGCAGTCGCACAGGCCGGCCGGTAAACTATGGCTACACCTTC	CASSRTGRPVNYGYTF
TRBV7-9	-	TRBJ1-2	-	TGTGCCAGCAGCTCGATGCCCGGGACTTACGGCTACACCTTC	CASSSMPGTYGYTF
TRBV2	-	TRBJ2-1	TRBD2	TGTGCCGTACCGGGACTAGCGCGAGGAGGCCCATACAATGAGCAGTTCTTC	CAVPGLARGGPYNEQFF
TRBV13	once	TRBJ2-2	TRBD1	TGTGCCAGCAGCTTGGGACAGGGAGGGATTTCCACCGGGGAGCTGTTTTTT	CASSLGQGGISTGELFF
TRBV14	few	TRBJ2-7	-	TGTGCCAGCAGCCCCTCGGTTGACTCCTACGAGCAGTACTTC	CASSPSVDSYEQYF
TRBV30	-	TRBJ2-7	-	TGTGCCTGGAGCACATCCTACGAGCAGTACTTC	CAWSTSYEQYF
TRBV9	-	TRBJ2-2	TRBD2	TGTGCCAGCAGCGTATTTCTACTAGCGGGAGCAGGGGAGCTGTTTTTT	CASSVFLLAGAGELFF
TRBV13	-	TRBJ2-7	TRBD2	TGTGCCAGCAGGAAGATAAGCGGGAGAATAGGCTACGAGCAGTACTTC	CASRKISGRIGYEQYF
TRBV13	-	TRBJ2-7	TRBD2	TGTGCCAGCAGGGCGGGAGGTAGATACGAGCAGTACTTC	CASRAGGRYEQYF
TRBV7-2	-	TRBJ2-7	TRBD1	TGTGCCAGCAGCTTATCCCGGGACAGCACCTACGAGCAGTACTTC	CASSLSRDSTYEQYF
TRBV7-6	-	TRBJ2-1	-	TGTGCCAGCAGCTTAAGAGGAATGTACAACGCGGGTGAGCAGTTCTTC	CASSLRGMYNAGEQFF
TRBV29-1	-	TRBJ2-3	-	TGCAGCGTTGTATCGGTGATGAGCGGGGACACGGGAGATACGCAGTATTTT	CSVVSVMSGDTGDTQYF
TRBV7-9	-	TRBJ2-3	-	TGTGCCAGTCAGGGGCTGTACACAGATACGCAGTATTTT	CASQGLYTDTQYF
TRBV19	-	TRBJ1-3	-	TGTGCCAGTAGCCCGAGGGCCAAGATCTTTGGAAACACCATATATTTT	CASSPRAKIFGNTIYF
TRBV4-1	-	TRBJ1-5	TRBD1	TGCGCCAGCAGCCAAGAGCCCGGGACAGCTACAGATCAGCCCCAGCATTTT	CASSQEPGTATDQPQHF
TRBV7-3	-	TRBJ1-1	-	TGTGCCAGCAGCCCCGGGGGTGGGGTGGGCACTGAAGCTTTCTTT	CASSPGGGVGTEAFF
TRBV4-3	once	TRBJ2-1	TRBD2	TGCGCCAGCAGCCAACAAAGCGGGGGTGTCTACAATGAGCAGTTCTTC	CASSQQSGGVYNEQFF
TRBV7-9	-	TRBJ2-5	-	TGTGCCAGCAGCGATACGAGGGGGGGATTAGAGACCCAGTACTTC	CASSDTRGGLETQYF
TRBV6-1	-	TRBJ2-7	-	TGTGCCAGCAGTGATGTGAGAATGTTCGAGCAGTACTTC	CASSDVRMFEQYF
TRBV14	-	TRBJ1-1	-	TGTGCCAGCAGCCAAGATTATCGGTATTCGAACACTGAAGCTTTCTTT	CASSQDYRYSNTEAFF
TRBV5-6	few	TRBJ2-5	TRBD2	TGTGCCAGCAGCTTGTGGGCTGGGCTAGCGGAGCAAGAGACCCAGTACTTC	CASSLWAGLAEQETQYF